This paragraph covers one TCR beta chain sequence. Assay: immunoSEQ multiplex PCR; the TCRdb copy retains only in-frame clones and omits some. The table includes 110,000 to 150,000 clones, 85% to 90% detected once. Trimming cost V 0 bases and J 3 bases, with 13 bases left between them. This CDR3 comprises 15 residues. Germline V CDR1 and CDR2: SGDLS, YYNGEE. This sample is drawn from a study of blood T cell repertoires in COVID-19. Overall study context: The study drew acute and convalescent COVID-19 samples from the United States, Italy and Spain. Sample material is recorded as cDNA or gDNA derived from T cells, B-cell-depleted T cells, or PBMCs.

The V and J genes are TRBV9 and TRBJ2-7; D is perhaps TRBD2 (6 bases). Source material: peripheral blood. This TCR derives from a man in his 60s with active or convalescent COVID-19. CDR3 nucleotide sequence: TGTGCCAGCAGCGTAGAGGCGGGACTTAGCTACGAGCAGTACTTC. Protein sequence: CASSVEAGLSYEQYF. Using reference TRBV9 and TRBJ2-7 for the parts outside the CDR3, the full variable domain is DSGVTQTPKHLITATGQRVTLRCSPRSGDLSVYWYQQSLDQGLQFLIQYYNGEERAKGNILERFSAQQFPDLHSELNLSSLELGDSALYFCASSVEAGLSYEQYFGPGTRLTVT.